This T cell receptor beta chain comes out of a study of cytomegalovirus exposure and HLA in healthy donors. Points from the study as a whole: Specificity for CMV antigens was confirmed in vitro for three of the CMV-associated chains. It is likely that the observed cluster of highly shared sequence variants was a sequencing artifact. Cytomegalovirus-associated TCR beta chains were listed, numbering more than 150.

Notes on this clone: Its cognate antigen is unknown.

The V segment lost 4 bases and the J segment 3 bases; nucleotides outside the gene matches: 14. CDR1 and CDR2 from the germline V gene are SGHRS and YFSETQ. The CDR3 extends over 18 amino acids. PCR amplification relied on 60 Vbeta primers (plus 13 Jbeta primers). Produced via immunoSEQ multiplex PCR; TCRdb's table is partial and in-frame only. In the table there are around 190,000 clones, roughly a tenth of which are singletons. Material: PBMCs. The chain couples TRBV5-1 to TRBJ2-3; 10 bases agree with TRBD2. This receptor was taken from a woman younger than 45 in good health and CMV-seropositive. The CDR3 nucleotides read TGCGCCAGCAGCCCCCGTGAAGCGGGAGGGCCGGGGACAGATACGCAGTATTTT. Its translation: CASSPREAGGPGTDTQYF.